The next 30 T cell receptor beta chains were all read from a single sample in a study of cytomegalovirus exposure and HLA in healthy donors. Amplification used 60 Vbeta primers and 13 Jbeta primers. Sequencing was performed with immunoSEQ multiplex PCR; in TCRdb, only in-frame clones are kept and a portion is missing. In the table there are 200,000 to 250,000 clones, around four fifths of which are singletons. The sequenced material came from PBMCs. The receptors were sampled from a woman between 50 and 59 years old in good health and CMV-seropositive.

This sequence joins TRBV7-2 and TRBJ2-2; TRBD2 is a possible D gene (5 bases). V was shortened by 3 bases and J by 7 bases, with 15 bases between the two germline ends. This CDR3 comprises 15 residues. Germline CDR1 SGHTA, CDR2 FQGNSA. The CDR3 bases are TGTGCCAGCAGCTTCTCGAACGCCCGGGGCGGGGAGCTGTTTTTT. Encoded protein: CASSFSNARGGELFF. Full variable domain (outside the CDR3, taken from reference TRBV7-2 and TRBJ2-2): GAGVSQSPSNKVTEKGKDVELRCDPISGHTALYWYRQSLGQGLEFLIYFQGNSAPDKSGLPSDRFSAERTGGSVSTLTIQRTQQEDSAVYLCASSFSNARGGELFFGEGSRLTVL.

The chain employs TRBV9 and TRBJ1-4; D may be TRBD1 (6 bases). V lost 0 bases and J 5 bases, leaving 11 bases between the germline ends. Germline CDR1 and CDR2: SGDLS and YYNGEE. This CDR3 contains 15 residues. CDR3: CASSVEDSPNEKLFF. As DNA, the CDR3 is TGTGCCAGCAGCGTAGAGGACAGCCCAAATGAAAAACTGTTTTTT. The full variable domain, its missing parts supplied by reference TRBV9 and TRBJ1-4, is DSGVTQTPKHLITATGQRVTLRCSPRSGDLSVYWYQQSLDQGLQFLIQYYNGEERAKGNILERFSAQQFPDLHSELNLSSLELGDSALYFCASSVEDSPNEKLFFGSGTQLSVL.

The chain is built from TRBV2 and TRBJ2-1, with TRBD1 matching 8 bases. CDR3 length: 13 residues. Germline V gives CDR1 SNHLY, CDR2 FYNNEI. The V segment lost 3 bases and the J segment 8 bases; nucleotides outside the gene matches: 3. The CDR3 reads CASSDETGDEQFF. The CDR3 coding sequence is TGTGCCAGCAGTGATGAGACAGGGGATGAGCAGTTCTTC.

The rearrangement joins TRBV19 to TRBJ1-5, with D maybe TRBD1 (6 bases). Looked up from germline, CDR1 is LNHDA and CDR2 is SQIVND (reference sequence). The CDR3 length is 17 residues. Trimming cost V 4 bases and J 1 base, with 17 bases left between them. The CDR3 is CASSSGAGELSNQPQHF. The CDR3, as DNA: TGTGCCAGTAGTAGTGGGGCAGGGGAGTTAAGCAATCAGCCCCAGCATTTT.

The chain is built from TRBV11-3 and TRBJ1-3, with 9 bases identical to TRBD1. Germline V gene sequence: CDR1 SGHNT, CDR2 YENEEA. This CDR3 region has 18 residues. Trimming removed 5 bases from V and 4 bases from J; junction bases left unmatched: 15. The CDR3 DNA is TGTGCCAGCAGCCTAGGGACAGGGTTTAAAATCGTGGGAAACACCATATATTTT. The encoded protein is CASSLGTGFKIVGNTIYF.

This clone was recorded a few times. The chain joins TRBV4-1 to TRBJ1-4, with TRBD1 matching 7 bases. Germline trimming cut 2 bases from V and 6 bases from J; bases unmatched to any gene: 12. Per germline, CDR1 MGHRA and CDR2 YSYEKL. The CDR3 is made up of 17 amino acids. CDR3 in amino acids: CASSQPDRARTDEKLFF. The CDR3 DNA reads as TGCGCCAGCAGCCAACCCGACAGGGCCCGTACGGATGAAAAACTGTTTTTT.

This clone came up once. The junction differs from germline at one of its ends, possibly a read error. The chain joins TRBV14 to TRBJ2-1; the D gene is possibly TRBD1 (6 bases). Germline lookup yields CDR1 SGHDN and CDR2 FVKESK. This CDR3 is 11 amino acids long. CDR3 in DNA: TGTGCCAGCAGCCAAACAGGGACGAGGGTCTTC. Its translation: CASSQTGTRVF. The entire variable domain, with the rest obtained from reference TRBV14 and TRBJ2-1, is as follows: EAGVTQFPSHSVIEKGQTVTLRCDPISGHDNLYWYRRVMGKEIKFLLHFVKESKQDESGMPNNRFLAERTGGTYSTLKVQPAELEDSGVYFCASSQTGTRVFGPGTRLTVL.

V is TRBV5-5 and J is TRBJ2-7; 13 bases map to TRBD2. There are 15 residues in the CDR3. The J segment lost 3 bases and the V segment lost 4 bases, leaving 4 bases of the junction unmatched. Per germline, CDR1 SGHKS and CDR2 YYEKEE (reference sequence). The CDR3 loop is CASSVGLAGDYEQYF. In DNA form, the CDR3 reads TGTGCCAGCAGCGTCGGACTAGCGGGGGACTACGAGCAGTACTTC.

This chain joins TRBV19 and TRBJ2-2, with D possibly TRBD1 on 7 matching bases. CDR3 size: 15 residues. Trimming left V 6 bases short and J 6 bases short, with 17 bases between. Germline CDR1 and CDR2: LNHDA and SQIVND (reference sequence). The CDR3 region has the DNA TGTGCCAGTAGAAGGTCAGGGGGAGGCGCCGGGGAGCTGTTTTTT. Its translation is CASRRSGGGAGELFF.

This chain joins TRBV4-2 and TRBJ1-6; D may be TRBD1 (6 bases). V dropped 0 bases and J dropped 7 bases, with 16 bases sitting between them. Per germline, CDR1 LGHNA and CDR2 YNFKEQ. The CDR3 sequence is 17 residues long. The CDR3 DNA sequence: TGTGCCAGCAGCCAAGAAGCCGACAGGCAGGCAAATTCACCCCTCCACTTT. It yields the protein CASSQEADRQANSPLHF.

This chain joins TRBV19 and TRBJ2-1; 7 nucleotides align to TRBD1. This CDR3 is built from 16 residues. Germline CDR1 and CDR2: LNHDA and SQIVND (reference sequence). V shed 5 bases and J 4 bases; nucleotides not matched to a gene: 11. CDR3 nucleotide sequence: TGTGCCAGTAGTCCCTGGGACAGTGGGGGATACAATGAGCAGTTCTTC. This encodes CASSPWDSGGYNEQFF.

This clone occurred once. The chain couples TRBV6-5 to TRBJ1-2; 8 nucleotides match TRBD1. The CDR3 is 15 residues long. Unmatched junction bases numbered 9, after V lost 4 bases and J lost 5 bases. CDR1 and CDR2 from the germline V gene are MNHEY and SVGAGI. This CDR3 reads CASSSKTDRAYGYTF. The CDR3 DNA reads as TGTGCCAGCAGTTCCAAGACGGACAGGGCATATGGCTACACCTTC.

This sequence joins TRBV5-1 and TRBJ2-5, with 8 bases aligning to TRBD1. The J call may be incorrect, as the DNA end agrees better with TRBJ2-7. The length of the CDR3 is 16 residues. From germline, CDR1 is SGHRS and CDR2 YFSETQ. The CDR3 nucleotides read TGCGCCAGCAGACCCGACAGGGGTCTTACCTCCTACGAGCAGTACTTC. Residues: CASRPDRGLTSYEQYF.

The rearrangement joins TRBV2 to TRBJ1-2; a weak D match, TRBD1 (5 bases). The V gene's germline CDR1 is SNHLY and CDR2 FYNNEI. This CDR3 region has 14 residues. Trimming stripped 2 bases from V and 0 bases from J, with 7 bases between. CDR3 amino acids: CASSEQGTNYGYTF. CDR3 nucleotides: TGTGCCAGCAGTGAACAGGGAACTAACTATGGCTACACCTTC.

The genes are TRBV7-2 and TRBJ2-5; 11 bases are shared with TRBD2. The CDR3 loop spans 14 amino acids. With 5 bases clipped from V and 7 bases from J, the junction kept 6 bases outside the gene matches. Germline assignment: CDR1 SGHTA and CDR2 FQGNSA. DNA of the CDR3: TGTGCCAGCAGCCCGACTAGCGGGGTGGGGACCCAGTACTTC. Translating it yields CASSPTSGVGTQYF.

This chain links TRBV7-7 with TRBJ2-5, with 7 bases lining up with TRBD2. This CDR3 comprises 16 residues. The V gene end was trimmed by 1 base and the J gene end by 1 base; junction bases not matched to a gene: 6. Germline lookup yields CDR1 SSHAT and CDR2 FNYEAQ (reference sequence). The CDR3 protein is CASSLGWGGSQETQYF. Here the CDR3 DNA reads TGTGCCAGCAGCTTAGGATGGGGGGGTTCCCAAGAGACCCAGTACTTC.

The chain uses TRBV5-1 and TRBJ2-1; 9 bases are a match to TRBD2. Germline V gives CDR1 SGHRS, CDR2 YFSETQ. The junction had 9 bases not matched to a gene; V was cut back by 4 bases and J by 7 bases. CDR3 length: 15 amino acids. The CDR3 loop reads CASSLGGGGYNEQFF. CDR3 coding DNA: TGCGCCAGCAGCCTAGGCGGGGGGGGTTATAATGAGCAGTTCTTC. Full variable domain (remainder filled in from reference TRBV5-1 and TRBJ2-1): KAGVTQTPRYLIKTRGQQVTLSCSPISGHRSVSWYQQTPGQGLQFLFEYFSETQRNKGNFPGRFSGRQFSNSRSEMNVSTLELGDSALYLCASSLGGGGYNEQFFGPGTRLTVL.

V is TRBV7-2 and J is TRBJ1-2; a possible D gene is TRBD1 (5 bases). The CDR3 covers 13 residues. Trimming pared 4 bases from V and 3 bases from J, leaving 9 bases between. The germline CDR1 and CDR2 sequences are SGHTA and FQGNSA. The CDR3, as DNA: TGTGCCAGCAGCTGGCAGGGCGACTATGGCTACACCTTC. This gives the protein CASSWQGDYGYTF.

The chain employs TRBV9 and TRBJ1-2; D uncertain. V was pared by 4 bases and J by 6 bases, with 10 bases between. The CDR3 runs 12 residues. Germline CDR1 reads SGDLS; CDR2 reads YYNGEE. Here the CDR3 reads CASSPSGDGYTF. The DNA for the CDR3 is TGTGCCAGCAGCCCATCCGGGGATGGCTACACCTTC. The entire variable domain, with the rest obtained from reference TRBV9 and TRBJ1-2, is as follows: DSGVTQTPKHLITATGQRVTLRCSPRSGDLSVYWYQQSLDQGLQFLIQYYNGEERAKGNILERFSAQQFPDLHSELNLSSLELGDSALYFCASSPSGDGYTFGSGTRLTVV.

The chain couples TRBV5-4 to TRBJ2-1; 12 bases align to TRBD1. CDR3 length: 15 amino acids. V shed 4 bases and J 7 bases; nucleotides not matched to a gene: 6. CDR1 and CDR2 (germline): SGHNT, YYREEE (reference sequence). The CDR3 region is CASSPGTGGRNEQFF. As DNA, the CDR3 is TGTGCCAGCAGCCCCGGGACAGGGGGCAGGAATGAGCAGTTCTTC.

The genes are TRBV7-2 and TRBJ2-7; D gene unclear. The CDR3 is 16 residues long. Trimming took off 0 bases at V and 2 bases at J, with 14 bases between the two ends. Germline CDR1 is SGHTA and CDR2 is FQGNSA. The CDR3 reads CASSLAVASQTYEQYF. CDR3 nucleotides: TGTGCCAGCAGCTTAGCGGTGGCCTCCCAAACCTACGAGCAGTACTTC.

The rearrangement links TRBV28 to TRBJ2-5, with 8 bases lining up with TRBD1. V lost 8 bases and J lost 4; bases outside the gene matches: 6. Germline V CDR1 and CDR2: MDHEN, SYDVKM. The CDR3 is 13 amino acids. CDR3 nucleotides: TGTGCCAGCTCCGACAGGGGTGCAGAGACCCAGTACTTC. This codes for CASSDRGAETQYF.

CDR3 coding DNA: TGTGCCTCTGGCGGACAGGGAAGCAATCAGCCCCAGCATTTT. It codes for CASGGQGSNQPQHF. This chain connects TRBV30 to TRBJ1-5, with 8 bases matching TRBD1. V lost 7 bases and J lost 1; bases outside the gene matches: 6. Germline CDR1 GTSNPN, CDR2 SVGIG (reference sequence). The CDR3 totals 14 residues.

This clone was recorded only once. V and J are TRBV7-9 and TRBJ1-1; TRBD1 might be the D (6 bases). The CDR3 contains 14 residues. Deletions cut 1 base from V and 9 bases from J, with 15 bases between. Germline CDR1 SEHNR, CDR2 FQNEAQ (reference sequence). The CDR3 loop is CASSLGRGGGKAFF. In DNA, the CDR3 is TGTGCCAGCAGCTTAGGGCGAGGGGGTGGGAAAGCTTTCTTT.

This clone has more than one count but fewer than ten. The CDR3 loop is CASSPSPVGRGETQYF. The CDR3 coding sequence is TGTGCCAGCTCCCCCTCGCCAGTGGGAAGGGGGGAGACCCAGTACTTC. The chain links TRBV28 to TRBJ2-5; maybe TRBD1 (6 bases). CDR1 and CDR2 (germline): MDHEN, SYDVKM. V was clipped by 8 bases and J by 5 bases, with 24 bases between them. The CDR3 loop spans 16 amino acids.

The V call is TRBV7-8, the J call TRBJ2-5, with a weak D call TRBD1 (5 bases). The CDR3 spans 14 residues. Germline V lookup: CDR1 SGHVS, CDR2 FQNEAQ. Deletions cut 5 bases from V and 2 bases from J, with 12 bases between. The CDR3 loop is CASSADRKQETQYF. DNA of the CDR3: TGTGCCAGCAGCGCCGACAGAAAACAAGAGACCCAGTACTTC.

A remark on this clone: This sample also contains other DNA sequences that code for the same CDR3. This sequence joins TRBV5-6 and TRBJ1-5; TRBD1 might be the D (5 bases). This CDR3 spans 16 amino acids. Germline V gene data show CDR1 as SGHDT and CDR2 as YYEEEE. V was cut by 5 bases and J by 10 bases, with 25 bases left in between. DNA for the CDR3: TGTGCCAGCAGTTCCGACCACGGGGGTACAATCAGCCCCCAGCATTTT. Encoded protein: CASSSDHGGTISPQHF. The full variable domain, rest sourced from reference TRBV5-6 and TRBJ1-5, is DAGVTQSPTHLIKTRGQQVTLRCSPKSGHDTVSWYQQALGQGPQFIFQYYEEEERQRGNFPDRFSGHQFPNYSSELNVNALLLGDSALYLCASSSDHGGTISPQHFGDGTRLSIL.

The chain links TRBV19 to TRBJ1-1; 10 nucleotides agree with TRBD1. CDR3 length: 13 amino acids. Trimming took 3 bases from V and 7 from J; bases not matched to a gene: 2. Per germline, CDR1 LNHDA and CDR2 SQIVND (reference sequence). This CDR3 reads CASSIWDRGEAFF. As DNA, the CDR3 is TGTGCCAGTAGTATTTGGGACAGGGGTGAAGCTTTCTTT. The full variable domain, its missing parts supplied by reference TRBV19 and TRBJ1-1, is DGGITQSPKYLFRKEGQNVTLSCEQNLNHDAMYWYRQDPGQGLRLIYYSQIVNDFQKGDIAEGYSVSREKKESFPLTVTSAQKNPTAFYLCASSIWDRGEAFFGQGTRLTVV.

The chain links TRBV5-4 to TRBJ2-7, with TRBD2 matching 7 bases. Germline assignment: CDR1 SGHNT and CDR2 YYREEE (reference sequence). The CDR3 sequence is 16 residues long. Trimming took 3 bases from V and 4 from J; bases not matched to a gene: 13. The CDR3 reads CASSSEGGNRLYEQYF. The CDR3 nucleotides read TGTGCCAGCAGCTCCGAGGGAGGGAATAGACTATACGAGCAGTACTTC.

The CDR3 DNA reads as TGCGCCAGCAGCCCGGGACAGGGTGTCGTAGAGACCCAGTACTTC. Translating gives CASSPGQGVVETQYF. V gene TRBV5-1 combines with J gene TRBJ2-5; 9 nucleotides align to TRBD1. This CDR3 has 15 amino acids. Losses at the gene ends were 4 bases for V and 4 bases for J; bases not matched to a gene: 8. Per germline, CDR1 SGHRS and CDR2 YFSETQ.